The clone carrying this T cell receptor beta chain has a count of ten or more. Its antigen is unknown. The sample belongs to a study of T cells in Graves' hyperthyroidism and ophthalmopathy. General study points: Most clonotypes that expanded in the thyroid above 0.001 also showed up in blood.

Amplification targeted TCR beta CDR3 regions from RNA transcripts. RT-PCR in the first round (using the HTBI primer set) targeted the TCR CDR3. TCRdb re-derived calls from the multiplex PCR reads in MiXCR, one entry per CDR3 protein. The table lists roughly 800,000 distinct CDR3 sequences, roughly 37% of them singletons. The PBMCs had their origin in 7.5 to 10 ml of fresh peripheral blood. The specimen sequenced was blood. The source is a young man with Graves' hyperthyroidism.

The CDR3 DNA follows: TGCGCCAGCAGACAACGGACAGTTAGCAATCAGCCCCAGCATTTT. It encodes CASRQRTVSNQPQHF. The chain is built from TRBV5-1 and TRBJ1-5, with D perhaps matching TRBD1 (6 bases). The V end was cut by 5 bases, the J end by 0 bases, with 12 bases between. The CDR3 is 15 residues long. Germline V lookup: CDR1 SGHRS, CDR2 YFSETQ.